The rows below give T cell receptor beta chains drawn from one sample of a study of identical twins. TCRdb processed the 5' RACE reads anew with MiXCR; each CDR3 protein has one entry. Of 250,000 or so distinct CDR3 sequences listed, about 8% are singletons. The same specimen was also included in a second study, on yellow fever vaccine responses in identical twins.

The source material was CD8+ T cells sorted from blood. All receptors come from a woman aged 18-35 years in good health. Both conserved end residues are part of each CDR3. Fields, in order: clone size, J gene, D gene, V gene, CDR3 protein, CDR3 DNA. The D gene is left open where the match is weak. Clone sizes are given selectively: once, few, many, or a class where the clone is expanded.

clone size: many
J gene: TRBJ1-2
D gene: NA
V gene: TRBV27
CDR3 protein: CASSSRGGQEGYTF
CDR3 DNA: TGTGCCAGCAGTTCTCGCGGGGGGCAAGAAGGCTACACCTTC

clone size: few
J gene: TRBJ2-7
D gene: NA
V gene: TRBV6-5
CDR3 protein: CASSYSGTGPYEQYF
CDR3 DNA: TGTGCCAGCAGTTACTCCGGGACTGGACCCTACGAGCAGTACTTC

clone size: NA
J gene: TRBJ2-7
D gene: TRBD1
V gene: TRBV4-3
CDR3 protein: CASSQQNRDSGYEQYF
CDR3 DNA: TGCGCCAGCAGCCAACAAAACCGGGACAGCGGATACGAGCAGTACTTC

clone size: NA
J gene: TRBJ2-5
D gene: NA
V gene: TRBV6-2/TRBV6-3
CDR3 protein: CASSRSGTQETQYF
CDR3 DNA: TGTGCCAGCAGTAGATCCGGGACTCAAGAGACCCAGTACTTC

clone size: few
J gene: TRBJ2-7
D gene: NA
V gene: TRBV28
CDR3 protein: CASSLHEQYF
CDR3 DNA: TGTGCCAGCAGTTTACACGAGCAGTACTTC

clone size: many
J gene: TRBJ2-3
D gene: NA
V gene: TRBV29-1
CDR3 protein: CSVDRAEGTWDTQYF
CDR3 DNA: TGCAGCGTTGACCGGGCCGAGGGGACATGGGATACGCAGTATTTT

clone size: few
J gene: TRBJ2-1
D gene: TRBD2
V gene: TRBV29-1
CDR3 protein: CSVPPGLADNEQFF
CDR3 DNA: TGCAGCGTTCCTCCGGGACTAGCAGACAATGAGCAGTTCTTC

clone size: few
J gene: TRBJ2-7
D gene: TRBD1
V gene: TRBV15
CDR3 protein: CATSSGQGAYEQYF
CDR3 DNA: TGTGCCACCAGCAGTGGACAGGGGGCTTACGAGCAGTACTTC

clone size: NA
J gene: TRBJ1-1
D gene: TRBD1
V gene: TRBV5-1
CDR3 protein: CASSGGTANTEAFF
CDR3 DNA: TGCGCCAGCAGCGGAGGGACAGCGAACACTGAAGCTTTCTTT

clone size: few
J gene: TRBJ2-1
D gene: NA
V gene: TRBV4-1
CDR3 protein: CASSQVRYNEQFF
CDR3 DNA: TGCGCCAGCAGCCAAGTGAGGTACAATGAGCAGTTCTTC

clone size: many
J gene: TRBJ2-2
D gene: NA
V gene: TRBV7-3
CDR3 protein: CASSLSLNTGELFF
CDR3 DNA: TGTGCCAGCAGCTTAAGCTTGAACACCGGGGAGCTGTTTTTT

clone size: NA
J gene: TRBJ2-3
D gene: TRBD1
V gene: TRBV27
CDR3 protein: CASTAGDRERPDTQYF
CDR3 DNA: TGTGCCAGCACCGCTGGGGACAGGGAGCGTCCAGATACGCAGTATTTT

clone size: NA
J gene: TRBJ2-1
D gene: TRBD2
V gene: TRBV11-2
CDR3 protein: CASSIGTSGRGGDNEQFF
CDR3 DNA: TGTGCCAGCAGCATTGGGACTAGCGGGAGGGGAGGTGACAATGAGCAGTTCTTC

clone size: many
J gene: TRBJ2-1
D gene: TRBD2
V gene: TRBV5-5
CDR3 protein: CASSSGTTIYNEQFF
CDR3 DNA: TGTGCCAGCAGCTCGGGGACTACTATTTACAATGAGCAGTTCTTC

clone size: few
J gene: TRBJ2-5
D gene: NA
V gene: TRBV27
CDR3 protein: CASSFDSQETQYF
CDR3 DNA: TGTGCCAGCAGTTTCGACTCCCAAGAGACCCAGTACTTC

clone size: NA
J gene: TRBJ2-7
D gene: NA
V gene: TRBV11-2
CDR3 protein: CASKPPGPNEQYF
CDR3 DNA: TGTGCCAGCAAGCCCCCCGGGCCCAACGAGCAGTACTTC

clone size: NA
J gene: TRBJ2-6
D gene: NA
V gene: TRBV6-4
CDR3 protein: CAFSLYLRTPVSGANVLTF
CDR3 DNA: TGTGCCTTCAGTTTATATCTCAGGACACCAGTCTCTGGGGCCAACGTCCTGACTTTC

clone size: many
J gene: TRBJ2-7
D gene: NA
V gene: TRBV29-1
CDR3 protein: CSVEDTAGERGRYEQYF
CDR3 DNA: TGCAGCGTTGAAGATACCGCTGGGGAGCGCGGTCGCTACGAGCAGTACTTC

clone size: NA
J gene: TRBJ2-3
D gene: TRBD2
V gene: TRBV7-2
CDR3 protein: CASSLRLAGVYSTDTQYF
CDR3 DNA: TGTGCCAGCAGCTTACGGCTAGCGGGAGTCTATAGCACAGATACGCAGTATTTT

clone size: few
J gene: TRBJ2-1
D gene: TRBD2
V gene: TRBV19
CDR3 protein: CASNPASGYNEQFF
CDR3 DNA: TGTGCCAGTAACCCAGCTAGCGGATACAATGAGCAGTTCTTC

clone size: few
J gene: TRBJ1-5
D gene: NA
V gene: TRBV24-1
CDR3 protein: CATSDFSSNQPQHF
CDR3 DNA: TGTGCCACCAGTGATTTCTCTAGCAATCAGCCCCAGCATTTT

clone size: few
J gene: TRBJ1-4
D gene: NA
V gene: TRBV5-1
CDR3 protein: CASRRGSGSREKLFF
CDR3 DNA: TGCGCCAGTCGGAGGGGGTCGGGTTCGCGGGAAAAACTGTTTTTT

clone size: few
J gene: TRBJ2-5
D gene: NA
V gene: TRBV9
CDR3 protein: CASSVQGPYPQYF
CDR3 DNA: TGTGCCAGCAGCGTACAGGGGCCGTACCCCCAGTACTTC

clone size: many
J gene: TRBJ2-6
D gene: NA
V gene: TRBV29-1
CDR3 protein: CSVEFLLGVAGANVLTF
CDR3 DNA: TGCAGCGTTGAATTTTTATTAGGGGTTGCTGGGGCCAACGTCCTGACTTTC

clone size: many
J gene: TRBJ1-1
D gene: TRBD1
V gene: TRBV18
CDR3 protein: CASSLDRAEAFF
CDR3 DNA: TGTGCCAGCTCTCTGGACAGGGCCGAGGCTTTCTTT

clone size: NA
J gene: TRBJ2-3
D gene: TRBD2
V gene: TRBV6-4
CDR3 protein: CASSAALAGDPDTQYF
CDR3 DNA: TGTGCCAGCAGTGCCGCGTTAGCGGGGGACCCCGATACGCAGTATTTT

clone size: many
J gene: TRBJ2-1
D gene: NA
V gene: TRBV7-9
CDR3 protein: CASTGAVSYNEQFF
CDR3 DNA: TGTGCCAGCACAGGGGCAGTCTCCTACAATGAGCAGTTCTTC

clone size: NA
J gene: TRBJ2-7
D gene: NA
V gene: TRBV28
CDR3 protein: CASSLPQRRNHEQYF
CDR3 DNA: TGTGCCAGCAGTTTACCCCAGAGGCGTAATCACGAGCAGTACTTC

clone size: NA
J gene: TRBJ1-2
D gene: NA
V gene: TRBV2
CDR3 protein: CASKKGSYGYTF
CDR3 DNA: TGTGCCAGCAAGAAAGGGTCCTATGGCTACACCTTC

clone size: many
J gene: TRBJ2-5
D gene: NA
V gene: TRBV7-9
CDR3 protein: CASSDTSLLKTQYF
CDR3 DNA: TGTGCCAGCAGCGATACTTCCCTCCTGAAGACCCAGTACTTC